Listed below are T cell receptor beta chains from one sample, sequenced in a study of blood T cell repertoires in COVID-19. Sequencing used immunoSEQ multiplex PCR; TCRdb keeps in-frame clones, though not all of them. The data hold some 150,000 clones, with 85% to 90% observed a single time. Sample: peripheral blood. These receptor sequences come from a woman in her thirties or forties with acute or convalescent COVID-19. CDR3s include the opening cysteine and the closing phenylalanine or tryptophan. The D gene is left open where the match is weak. Clone size, where shown, is once, few, many, or a class for clones that have expanded.

d_call j_call v_call clone_size cdr3_aa cdr3_nt
NA TRBJ2-3 TRBV5-1 NA CASSPGSPGDTQYF TGCGCCAGCAGCCCGGGGTCCCCAGGAGATACGCAGTATTTT
TRBD2 TRBJ2-1 TRBV2 NA CASSVQRGTEQFF TGTGCCAGCAGTGTTCAGCGGGGTACAGAGCAGTTCTTC
NA TRBJ2-7 TRBV5-1 NA CASSFSPSIAVPYEQYF TGCGCCAGCAGCTTTAGCCCCTCCATAGCTGTTCCCTACGAGCAGTACTTC
NA TRBJ2-3 TRBV7-2 NA CASSLGRLTDTQYF TGTGCCAGCAGCTTAGGGCGGCTCACAGATACGCAGTATTTT
NA TRBJ2-7 TRBV27 NA CASSLRRGGHEQYF TGTGCCAGCAGTTTGAGAAGGGGGGGCCACGAGCAGTACTTC
NA TRBJ2-3 TRBV7-8 NA CASSPLGATDTQYF TGTGCCAGCAGCCCCCTCGGAGCCACAGATACGCAGTATTTT
NA TRBJ2-4 TRBV19 NA CASSIVRGAVKNIQYF TGTGCCAGTAGTATCGTTCGGGGGGCAGTCAAAAACATTCAGTACTTC
NA TRBJ1-2 TRBV6-2/TRBV6-3 NA CASSYSKGRGLLFEFYGYTF TGTGCCAGCAGTTACTCGAAAGGGCGAGGACTCCTCTTCGAATTCTATGGCTACACCTTC
TRBD1 TRBJ1-2 TRBV7-9 NA CASSSIPGQGVGYTF TGTGCCAGCAGCTCTATTCCGGGACAGGGTGTTGGCTACACCTTC
NA TRBJ2-1 TRBV3-1/TRBV3-2 few CASSQDLALDARVHNEQFF TGTGCCAGCAGCCAAGATCTCGCCCTAGACGCCCGGGTTCACAATGAGCAGTTCTTC
NA TRBJ1-2 TRBV5-4 once CASSFSGGYTF TGTGCCAGCAGCTTTTCAGGGGGCTACACCTTC
TRBD1 TRBJ1-2 TRBV7-6 NA CASSLRTGSPYGYTF TGTGCCAGCAGCTTAAGGACAGGGTCACCCTATGGCTACACCTTC
NA TRBJ1-2 TRBV20-1 NA CSAKPDGYTF TGCAGTGCTAAGCCCGATGGCTACACCTTC
NA TRBJ2-7 TRBV7-9 NA CASSPQGLSYEQYF TGTGCCAGCAGCCCTCAGGGATTGTCCTACGAGCAGTACTTC
NA TRBJ1-2 TRBV11-2 NA CASSPLVTDYGYTF TGTGCCAGCAGCCCCCTTGTTACGGACTATGGCTACACCTTC
NA TRBJ1-1 TRBV2 few CASSERENSEAFF TGTGCCAGCAGTGAAAGGGAGAACTCTGAAGCTTTCTTT
TRBD1 TRBJ2-7 TRBV18 NA CASSPGAGGDYEQYF TGTGCCAGCTCACCTGGGGCAGGGGGTGACTACGAGCAGTACTTC
TRBD2 TRBJ2-5 TRBV7-2 NA CASSPGTSRAPQYF TGTGCCAGCAGCCCCGGGACTAGCAGGGCACCCCAGTACTTC
NA TRBJ2-1 TRBV28 NA CASSLWGLSYNEQFF TGTGCCAGCAGTTTATGGGGCCTCTCCTACAATGAGCAGTTCTTC
TRBD2 TRBJ2-5 TRBV18 NA CASSGTSAKETQYF TGTGCCAGCTCAGGGACTAGTGCTAAAGAGACCCAGTACTTC
NA TRBJ2-7 TRBV19 NA CASSMERAYEQYF TGTGCCAGTAGTATGGAGCGGGCCTACGAGCAGTACTTC
TRBD1 TRBJ1-6 TRBV5-4 NA CASSFIDRADSPLHF TGTGCCAGCAGCTTTATTGACAGGGCAGATTCACCCCTCCACTTT
NA TRBJ1-1 TRBV28 once CASSLAPGEAFF TGTGCCAGCAGTTTGGCGCCGGGGGAAGCTTTCTTT
TRBD1 TRBJ1-1 TRBV6-2/TRBV6-3 NA CASSSGLTGRATEAFF TGTGCCAGCAGTTCCGGACTGACAGGGCGGGCCACTGAAGCTTTCTTT
NA TRBJ1-2 TRBV11-2 NA CASSLALQGGYTF TGTGCCAGCAGCTTAGCGCTACAGGGCGGCTACACCTTC
TRBD1 TRBJ1-1 TRBV6-5 NA CASSLDRGTEAFF TGTGCCAGCAGCCTGGACAGGGGCACTGAAGCTTTCTTT
NA TRBJ1-6 TRBV6-1 NA CASSEWFLRDSPLHF TGTGCCAGCAGTGAATGGTTCCTGCGGGATTCACCCCTCCACTTT
NA TRBJ1-1 TRBV10-3 NA CAVTTGQRNTEAFF TGTGCCGTTACAACAGGACAGAGGAACACTGAAGCTTTCTTT
NA TRBJ1-2 TRBV6-1 few CASSEFKNRETLDGYTF TGTGCCAGCAGTGAATTTAAGAACAGGGAAACTTTAGATGGCTACACCTTC
TRBD2 TRBJ2-3 TRBV5-1 NA CASSLGLAGGPGTDTQYF TGCGCCAGCAGCTTGGGACTAGCGGGGGGGCCGGGGACAGATACGCAGTATTTT
NA TRBJ1-1 TRBV3-1/TRBV3-2 NA CASSQVTGVTEAFF TGTGCCAGCAGCCAAGTTACGGGAGTCACTGAAGCTTTCTTT
NA TRBJ2-7 TRBV5-1 NA CASSLARGRVDEQYF TGCGCCAGCAGCTTGGCCCGGGGGAGAGTTGACGAGCAGTACTTC
TRBD1 TRBJ2-1 TRBV5-4 NA CASSFSGTADEQFF TGTGCCAGCAGCTTCTCAGGGACAGCCGATGAGCAGTTCTTC
NA TRBJ1-2 TRBV7-2 NA CASSFRDNYGYTF TGTGCCAGCAGCTTCCGGGATAACTATGGCTACACCTTC
NA TRBJ1-6 TRBV7-9 NA CASSPDWDNSPLHF TGTGCCAGCAGCCCGGACTGGGATAATTCACCCCTCCACTTT
TRBD1 TRBJ1-3 TRBV5-1 NA CASSQGQPSGNTIYF TGCGCCAGCAGCCAGGGACAGCCCTCTGGAAACACCATATATTTT
NA TRBJ1-6 TRBV30 NA CAWSLGRAGSPLHF TGTGCCTGGAGTCTAGGCCGTGCTGGTTCACCCCTCCACTTT
TRBD1 TRBJ2-2 TRBV6-2/TRBV6-3 NA CASSPTGDGFGTGELFF TGTGCCAGCAGTCCGACAGGGGACGGTTTCGGCACCGGGGAGCTGTTTTTT
NA TRBJ1-3 TRBV10-3 NA CAISGQSDSGNTIYF TGTGCCATCAGTGGACAGTCCGACTCTGGAAACACCATATATTTT
TRBD2 TRBJ2-3 TRBV6-5 NA CASSYLSGGKGDTQYF TGTGCCAGCAGTTACTTAAGCGGGGGGAAGGGAGATACGCAGTATTTT
TRBD2 TRBJ2-1 TRBV19 NA CASSPSGSGNEQFF TGTGCCAGTAGTCCTAGCGGGAGTGGCAATGAGCAGTTCTTC
NA TRBJ1-5 TRBV7-8 NA CASSFTRTDQPQHF TGTGCCAGCAGCTTCACACGGACAGATCAGCCCCAGCATTTT
NA TRBJ1-5 TRBV4-3 NA CASSPQVEGNQPQHF TGCGCCAGCAGCCCTCAAGTGGAGGGCAATCAGCCCCAGCATTTT
TRBD2 TRBJ2-3 TRBV4-3 NA CASSQQRAGGLTDTQYF TGCGCCAGCAGCCAACAAAGGGCGGGGGGGCTGACAGATACGCAGTATTTT
TRBD1 TRBJ1-2 TRBV7-3 NA CASSSQGANSYGYTF TGTGCCAGCAGCTCCCAGGGGGCGAATAGCTATGGCTACACCTTC
TRBD1 TRBJ2-7 TRBV5-5 NA CASSSVPGTGTYEQYF TGTGCCAGCAGCTCCGTACCCGGGACAGGGACCTACGAGCAGTACTTC
NA TRBJ2-3 TRBV27 NA CATISGGASDTQYF TGTGCCACCATTTCGGGGGGCGCTTCAGATACGCAGTATTTT
TRBD2 TRBJ2-1 TRBV6-1 NA CASSVILAGGPNEQFF TGTGCCAGCAGTGTTATCCTAGCGGGAGGGCCAAATGAGCAGTTCTTC
TRBD2 TRBJ2-1 TRBV11-3 once CASSLDRPGSGGKGEQFF TGTGCCAGCAGCTTAGACCGCCCCGGGAGCGGGGGGAAGGGTGAGCAGTTCTTC
NA TRBJ1-1 TRBV9 NA CASSVGGDGMNTEAFF TGTGCCAGCAGCGTAGGGGGGGACGGAATGAACACTGAAGCTTTCTTT
TRBD1 TRBJ2-7 TRBV18 NA CASSRTGAYEQYF TGTGCCAGCTCCCGGACAGGGGCCTACGAGCAGTACTTC
NA TRBJ2-3 TRBV10-3 NA CAISEGEGPGTDTQYF TGTGCCATCAGTGAAGGAGAAGGCCCTGGCACAGATACGCAGTATTTT
NA TRBJ2-7 TRBV24-1 NA CATSDVQGYEQYF TGTGCCACCAGTGATGTACAGGGCTACGAGCAGTACTTC
TRBD2 TRBJ2-3 TRBV7-3 NA CASSSGLAGSDTQYF TGTGCCAGCAGCTCGGGACTAGCGGGGTCAGATACGCAGTATTTT